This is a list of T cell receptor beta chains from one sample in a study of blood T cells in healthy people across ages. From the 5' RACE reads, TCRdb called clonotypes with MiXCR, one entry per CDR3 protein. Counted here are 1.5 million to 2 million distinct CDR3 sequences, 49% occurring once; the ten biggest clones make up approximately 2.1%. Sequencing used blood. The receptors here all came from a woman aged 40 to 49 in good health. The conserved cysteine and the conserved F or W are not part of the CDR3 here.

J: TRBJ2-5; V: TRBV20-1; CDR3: SARDGSWEETQY
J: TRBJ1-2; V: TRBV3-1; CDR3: ASSQVKGRVGGYT
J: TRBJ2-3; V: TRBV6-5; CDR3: ASSAVARDTQY
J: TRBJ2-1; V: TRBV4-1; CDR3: ASSQEEDRIGPKF
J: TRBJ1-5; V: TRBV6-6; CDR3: ASGSGTGYQPQH
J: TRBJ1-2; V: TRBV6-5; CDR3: ASRALGGNYGYT
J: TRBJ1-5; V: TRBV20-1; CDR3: SARTYYSNQPPH
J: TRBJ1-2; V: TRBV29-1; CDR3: SDLRVSYGYT
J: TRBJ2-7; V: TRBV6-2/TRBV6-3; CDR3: ASSWTNNEQY
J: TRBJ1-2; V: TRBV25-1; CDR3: ASSEYGGQGAHYGYT
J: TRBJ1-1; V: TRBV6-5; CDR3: ASSYTRQGWGTEAF